Below, 10 T cell receptor beta chains from the same sample are listed, as sequenced in a study of technical replicates of blood from a handful of donors. Clones were read by immunoSEQ multiplex PCR, and TCRdb kept only the in-frame ones, dropping some. Of approximately 87,000 clones listed, 94% are singletons. Sequencing input: T cells isolated from PBMCs. The receptors stem from a human donor in good health.

This chain connects TRBV5-1 to TRBJ2-7; 7 bases align to TRBD1. The CDR3 length is 14 residues. J was trimmed by 3 bases and V by 4 bases; bases with no gene match: 7. From germline, CDR1 is SGHRS and CDR2 YFSETQ. The CDR3 reads CASSLSGTDYEQYF. The CDR3 bases are TGCGCCAGCAGCCTGTCCGGGACAGACTACGAGCAGTACTTC.

About this clone itself: A junction end diverges from the germline sequence, so it may reflect a read error. V usage is TRBV11-2 and J usage is TRBJ2-1, with TRBD1 identical over 9 bases. The CDR3 has 15 residues. CDR1 and CDR2 from the germline V gene are SGHAT and FQNNGV. The CDR3 coding sequence is TGTGCCAGCAGGGGGTGGGGGACAGGGAGAGAATTCCGGATCTTC. Amino acid sequence: CASRGWGTGREFRIF.

V is TRBV28 and J is TRBJ2-7; TRBD2 is a possible D gene (6 bases). Germline CDR1 MDHEN, CDR2 SYDVKM. The CDR3 extends over 14 amino acids. V was clipped by 4 bases and J by 6 bases, with 16 bases between them. This CDR3 is CASSSPPGGAEQYF. The CDR3 bases are TGTGCCAGCAGTTCCCCGCCCGGCGGGGCCGAGCAGTACTTC.

The gene calls are TRBV15 and TRBJ2-7; tentative D call: TRBD2 (5 bases). Trimming removed 0 bases at V and 0 bases at J, with 12 bases between. The CDR3 loop spans 16 amino acids. CDR1 is LNHNV and CDR2 is YYDKDF in the germline V gene (reference sequence). CDR3 sequence reads: CATSRDRTGSSYEQYF. As DNA, the CDR3 is TGTGCCACCAGCAGAGATCGAACGGGGAGCTCCTACGAGCAGTACTTC.

The CDR3 loop is CASSDRGGGYEQYF. CDR3 nucleotide sequence: TGTGCCAGCAGCGACAGGGGAGGCGGCTACGAGCAGTACTTC. This chain links TRBV11-3 with TRBJ2-7; 8 bases match TRBD1. The V gene's germline CDR1 is SGHNT and CDR2 YENEEA. V lost 5 bases, J lost 3 bases, and 6 bases stayed unmatched. The CDR3 runs to 14 residues.

The genes are TRBV10-1 and TRBJ2-1, with TRBD2 matching over 12 bases. Germline-derived CDR1 and CDR2 are WNHNN and SYGVQD (reference sequence). This CDR3 spans 14 amino acids. J gave up 7 bases and V 4 bases, and 2 bases lay outside the gene matches. The CDR3 is CASSGLAGANEQFF. The CDR3 DNA sequence: TGCGCCAGCAGTGGACTAGCGGGAGCAAATGAGCAGTTCTTC.

The gene calls are TRBV4-1 and TRBJ1-1; unclear D gene. V was pared by 2 bases and J by 1 base, with 17 bases between. The CDR3 covers 17 residues. CDR1 and CDR2 (germline): MGHRA, YSYEKL. CDR3: CASSQSQTLHENTEAFF. DNA of the CDR3: TGCGCCAGCAGCCAAAGCCAAACCCTGCATGAGAACACTGAAGCTTTCTTT.

The V and J genes are TRBV28 and TRBJ1-3, with D unresolved. The CDR3 length is 13 residues. Germline V lookup: CDR1 MDHEN, CDR2 SYDVKM. V lost 9 bases to trimming and J lost 0 bases, with 9 bases between them. CDR3 loop: CASCAFSGNTIYF. The DNA for the CDR3 is TGTGCCAGTTGCGCTTTCTCTGGAAACACCATATATTTT.

The CDR3 DNA follows: TGTGCCAGCAGACCTCTCGACAGGGGATCTAACTATGGCTACACCTTC. Translating it yields CASRPLDRGSNYGYTF. The J gene is TRBJ1-2, the V gene TRBV27, with 8 bases aligning to TRBD1. V was clipped by 6 bases and J by 0 bases; unmatched bases: 9. CDR1 and CDR2 (germline): MNHEY, SMNVEV (reference sequence). CDR3 size: 16 residues.

The chain couples TRBV28 to TRBJ1-2; D is unclear. V lost 2 bases and J lost 8, with 18 bases in between. The germline V gene encodes CDR1 MDHEN and CDR2 SYDVKM. CDR3 length: 15 residues. This chain's CDR3 is CASSLARGGQEGYTF. CDR3 nucleotides: TGTGCCAGCAGTTTAGCGCGGGGAGGCCAGGAAGGCTACACCTTC.